Listed below are T cell receptor beta chains from one sample, sequenced in a study of blood T cell repertoires in COVID-19. Data came from immunoSEQ multiplex PCR; TCRdb stores just in-frame clones and leaves some out. Of roughly 120,000 clones listed, 90% are singletons. Sequencing used peripheral blood. These TCRs come from a man aged 60-69 years with COVID-19, enrolled during active disease. Both conserved end residues are part of each CDR3. Fields, in order: clone size, D gene, V gene, J gene, CDR3 DNA, CDR3 protein. A D gene is named only where the DNA matches it firmly. Clone size is shown for a subset of rows, as once, few, many or a class of expanded clone.

-	-	TRBV10-1	TRBJ2-2	TGCGCCACCGAACAGGGGAACACCGGGGAGCTGTTTTTT	CATEQGNTGELFF
-	TRBD1	TRBV30	TRBJ1-4	TGTGCCTGGAGTTCAGGGGGTAATGAAAAACTGTTTTTT	CAWSSGGNEKLFF
-	TRBD2	TRBV25-1	TRBJ2-1	TGTGCCAGCAGTGAACTTCAAGGAGCGGGAGTCGATGAGCAGTTCTTC	CASSELQGAGVDEQFF
-	-	TRBV5-1	TRBJ2-5	TGCGCCAGCAGCTTAAGTGTCCGGGAGACCCAGTACTTC	CASSLSVRETQYF
-	TRBD1	TRBV2	TRBJ2-5	TGTGCCAGCGGGCCCGGGACAGGGGAAGAGACCCAGTACTTC	CASGPGTGEETQYF
-	-	TRBV5-4	TRBJ2-3	TGTGCCAGCAGCCGCCAGGGTTCGAGCACAGATACGCAGTATTTT	CASSRQGSSTDTQYF
-	TRBD2	TRBV9	TRBJ2-4	TGTGCCAGCAGCACCCGACTAGCTGACATTCAGTACTTC	CASSTRLADIQYF
-	-	TRBV4-1	TRBJ2-1	TGCGCCAGCAGCCTGACTAGATCCAATGAGCAGTTCTTC	CASSLTRSNEQFF
-	-	TRBV29-1	TRBJ2-5	TGCAGCGTCCTCGAGGACGGGAGCGGTGAGACCCAGTACTTC	CSVLEDGSGETQYF
-	-	TRBV7-8	TRBJ1-6	TGTGCCAGCAGCCTTATTGGAGGACAGCTGAATTCACCCCTCCACTTT	CASSLIGGQLNSPLHF
-	-	TRBV30	TRBJ2-5	TGTGCCTGGAGTGTACGGAGCTTCCAAGAGACCCAGTACTTC	CAWSVRSFQETQYF
-	TRBD1	TRBV6-6	TRBJ1-5	TGTGCCAGCATACAGACAGGGGCAGTAAATCAGCCCCAGCATTTT	CASIQTGAVNQPQHF
-	TRBD1	TRBV5-1	TRBJ2-7	TGCGCCAGCAGCTTGGGGAACGACAGGGATGCCTACGAGCAGTACTTC	CASSLGNDRDAYEQYF
-	-	TRBV19	TRBJ2-3	TGTGCCAGTAAACAACAGAGCACAGATACGCAGTATTTT	CASKQQSTDTQYF
few	-	TRBV19	TRBJ2-2	TGTGCCAGTAGTATAGGGGGCACCGCGAACACCGGGGAGCTGTTTTTT	CASSIGGTANTGELFF
-	TRBD1	TRBV30	TRBJ1-4	TGTGCCTGGGGACCACAGGGGGCGCGTAATGAAAAACTGTTTTTT	CAWGPQGARNEKLFF
-	-	TRBV19	TRBJ1-3	TGTGCCAGTAGTAAGGACTCCGGAAACACCATATATTTT	CASSKDSGNTIYF
-	TRBD1	TRBV18	TRBJ2-2	TGTGCCAGCTCACCCGGGACAGGGAACACCGGGGAGCTGTTTTTT	CASSPGTGNTGELFF
-	-	TRBV7-9	TRBJ1-6	TGTGCCAGCAGCTCGCCCACCCAGGCAGCCTATAATTCACCCCTCCACTTT	CASSSPTQAAYNSPLHF
-	TRBD2	TRBV11-2	TRBJ2-3	TGTGCCAGCAGCTTAGGGGGACTAAAGAGTACGCAGTATTTT	CASSLGGLKSTQYF
-	TRBD1	TRBV6-2/TRBV6-3	TRBJ1-2	TGTGCCAGCAGTTACGGGGACAGTACGGACTATGGCTACACCTTC	CASSYGDSTDYGYTF
-	-	TRBV30	TRBJ2-7	TGTGCCTGGAGTCCTCCGGGAGACTACGAGCAGTACTTC	CAWSPPGDYEQYF
once	TRBD1	TRBV11-2	TRBJ2-5	TGTGCCAGCAGCTATACAGGGGGCGAGACCCAGTACTTC	CASSYTGGETQYF
few	TRBD2	TRBV5-4	TRBJ2-3	TGTGCCAGCAGCGTGGCCATGGGACTAGAGGCAGATACGCAGTATTTT	CASSVAMGLEADTQYF
-	-	TRBV4-3	TRBJ2-4	TGCGCCAGCAGCCAAGCCGAGGGCGCGGACATTCAGTACTTC	CASSQAEGADIQYF
-	-	TRBV3-1/TRBV3-2	TRBJ2-5	TGTGCCAGCAGCCAAGGGAGTTTAGGGACCCAGTACTTC	CASSQGSLGTQYF
-	-	TRBV5-1	TRBJ1-2	TGCGCCAGCAGCTTGGAGGCGGGGAAACTGGATGGCTACACCTTC	CASSLEAGKLDGYTF
many	-	TRBV12-3/TRBV12-4	TRBJ1-1	TGTGCCAGCAGTTTTTATCCCGCTGAAGCTTTCTTT	CASSFYPAEAFF
-	-	TRBV7-3	TRBJ2-3	TGTGCCAGCAGCTTAACGGCTAGCACAGATACGCAGTATTTT	CASSLTASTDTQYF
once	-	TRBV4-1	TRBJ2-3	TGCGCCAGCAGCCAAGAATTCATTAGTTCAGATACGCAGTATTTT	CASSQEFISSDTQYF
-	TRBD1	TRBV18	TRBJ2-6	TGTGCCAGCTCGGAAGACAGGGCTGGGGCCAACGTCCTGACTTTC	CASSEDRAGANVLTF
-	-	TRBV3-1/TRBV3-2	TRBJ2-7	TGTGCCAGCAGCCACCTCGACAGAGGCGAGCAGTACTTC	CASSHLDRGEQYF
-	-	TRBV4-3	TRBJ1-4	TGCGCCAGCAGCCCCAGTAGCCTGGCAACTAATGAAAAACTGTTTTTT	CASSPSSLATNEKLFF
-	-	TRBV7-8	TRBJ2-2	TGTGCCAGCAGCCCCCTACGGGTCGCCCGATTAACGGAGCTGTTTTTT	CASSPLRVARLTELFF
-	-	TRBV27	TRBJ1-2	TGTGCCAGCAGTCCAACGAAAGGGGTAGAACCTGGCTACACCTTC	CASSPTKGVEPGYTF
once	-	TRBV19	TRBJ2-5	TGTGCCAGTAGTTCGGCGGAACAACTAGCGTTAAGGGGGGTTCGAGAGACCCAGTACTTC	CASSSAEQLALRGVRETQYF
-	-	TRBV2	TRBJ2-2	TGTGCCAGCAGTGAAGATGCCGGACTAAACACCGGGGAGCTGTTTTTT	CASSEDAGLNTGELFF
-	-	TRBV27	TRBJ2-7	TGTGCCAGCAGTTCTCTGGACTACCCTCTTAACTCCTACGAGCAGTACTTC	CASSSLDYPLNSYEQYF
-	TRBD2	TRBV4-2	TRBJ2-1	TGTGCCAGCAGCCAAGAGGGGACTAGGGGGGGCGAGCAGTTCTTC	CASSQEGTRGGEQFF
-	-	TRBV27	TRBJ1-1	TGTGCCAGCAGTACCAATCCAGGGGTGGAAACTGAAGCTTTCTTT	CASSTNPGVETEAFF
-	TRBD1	TRBV27	TRBJ2-7	TGTGCCAGCAGTTTCACGGACAGGGCCCACGAGCAGTACTTC	CASSFTDRAHEQYF
-	-	TRBV7-9	TRBJ2-7	TGTGCCAGCAGCCCCGGTAGATACGAGCAGTACTTC	CASSPGRYEQYF
-	TRBD1	TRBV18	TRBJ1-1	TGTGCCAGCTCACCTTCGACAGGGCAGATGAACACTGAAGCTTTCTTT	CASSPSTGQMNTEAFF
-	TRBD2	TRBV2	TRBJ2-3	TGTGCCAGCAGTGAACTGGCTAGCGGGAGGCTAGATACGCAGTATTTT	CASSELASGRLDTQYF
-	-	TRBV15	TRBJ1-2	TGTGCCACCAGCAGAGACCGTGGCTACACCTTC	CATSRDRGYTF
-	TRBD1	TRBV5-1	TRBJ1-6	TGCGCCAGCAGCTTGGAGGCAGGGGGCAGTTCACCCCTCCACTTT	CASSLEAGGSSPLHF
once	-	TRBV20-1	TRBJ2-5	TGCAGTGCTAGAGGCAGGGAGACCCAGTACTTC	CSARGRETQYF
-	TRBD1	TRBV7-3	TRBJ2-7	TGTGCCACCGTCCAAGGGGGGACAGGGCCCTACGAGCAGTACTTC	CATVQGGTGPYEQYF
-	-	TRBV15	TRBJ2-5	TGTGCCACCAGCAGAGATGGGACCGCGGGGGAGACCCAGTACTTC	CATSRDGTAGETQYF
-	-	TRBV19	TRBJ1-5	TGTGCCAGTAGTATAGAGAGGTTTCAGCCCCAGCATTTT	CASSIERFQPQHF
-	TRBD2	TRBV6-5	TRBJ2-3	TGTGCCAGCGCTAGCGGGAGGTGGGATACGCAGTATTTT	CASASGRWDTQYF
-	TRBD1	TRBV24-1	TRBJ1-4	TGTGCCACCAGTGATTCGGGACAGGGGAATGAAAAACTGTTTTTT	CATSDSGQGNEKLFF
-	TRBD2	TRBV4-2	TRBJ2-7	TGTGCCAGCAGCCAAGAGGTCGGACTAGCGGACTACGAGCAGTACTTC	CASSQEVGLADYEQYF
-	-	TRBV19	TRBJ1-1	TGTGCCTGTAGTGAGTCAGCGACGAACACTGAAGCTTTCTTT	CACSESATNTEAFF
few	TRBD2	TRBV5-1	TRBJ2-4	TGCGCCAGCAGCTTGTGGGGAGGGCCCCAAAACATTCAGTACTTC	CASSLWGGPQNIQYF
-	-	TRBV3-1/TRBV3-2	TRBJ2-2	TGTGCCAGCAGCCGCGCTCTGACCGGGGAGCTGTTTTTT	CASSRALTGELFF
-	TRBD1	TRBV19	TRBJ2-2	TGTGCCAGTAGTCCGGGACAGGGCACCGGGGAGCTGTTTTTT	CASSPGQGTGELFF
-	-	TRBV6-5	TRBJ2-2	TGTGCCAGCAGTCCCCAAACAGGGTTCACCGGGGAGCTGTTTTTT	CASSPQTGFTGELFF
-	TRBD1	TRBV19	TRBJ2-7	TGTGCCAGTAGTATAGATCTCGACAGGGGCCCCTCCGAGCAGTACTTC	CASSIDLDRGPSEQYF